Below, 12 T cell receptor beta chains from the same sample are listed, as sequenced in a study of CD8 T cells in ankylosing spondylitis. In TCRdb, the 5' RACE reads were re-called with MiXCR into one record per CDR3 protein. The table records fewer than 250,000 distinct CDR3 sequences, around a quarter of them present only once. Input material: blood, either unsorted or a sorted T cell fraction (not recorded which). The receptors originated from a male donor with ankylosing spondylitis or in good health (not recorded which).

In this sample, this clonotype turned up a few times. The chain links TRBV5-1 to TRBJ2-3; TRBD2 is a possible D gene (6 bases). Trimming shortened V by 4 bases and J by 2 bases, and 14 bases separated the two germline ends. The CDR3 runs to 15 residues. The germline V gene encodes CDR1 SGHRS and CDR2 YFSETQ. In DNA form, the CDR3 reads TGCGCCAGCAGCCAGCGGCGGGGCTACACAGATACGCAGTATTTT. It yields the protein CASSQRRGYTDTQYF.

J is TRBJ2-3 and V is TRBV24-1; 9 nucleotides agree with TRBD1. Losses at the gene ends were 2 bases for V and 2 bases for J; bases not matched to a gene: 4. This CDR3 has 16 amino acids. Germline V gene lookup returns CDR1 KGHDR and CDR2 SFDVKD. The CDR3 DNA is TGTGCCACCAGTGATTCGTGGGACAGGGTCACAGATACGCAGTATTTT. Amino acid sequence: CATSDSWDRVTDTQYF.

This clonotype was seen at least ten times. The V call is TRBV5-1, the J call TRBJ2-1; 8 bases fit TRBD2. After removal of 3 bases from V and 3 bases from J, the junction contained 8 bases not matched to a gene. The CDR3 sequence is 16 residues long. CDR1 SGHRS and CDR2 YFSETQ come from the germline V gene. Here the CDR3 DNA reads TGCGCCAGCAGCTCCGGGACTAGAGGGGGCTACAATGAGCAGTTCTTC. It is translated as CASSSGTRGGYNEQFF.

This clonotype was seen repeatedly, ten times or more. The V call is TRBV10-3, the J call TRBJ1-5; D possibly corresponds to TRBD1 (5 bases). CDR1 is ENHRY, CDR2 SYGVKD, per germline. Trimming left V 7 bases short and J 5 bases short, with 12 bases between. The CDR3 length is 13 residues. CDR3 sequence reads: CAITPAGHQPQHF. The CDR3 region has the DNA TGTGCCATCACCCCCGCAGGGCATCAGCCCCAGCATTTT.

V usage is TRBV20-1 and J usage is TRBJ1-5; D is unresolved. V lost 4 bases, J lost 0 bases, and 7 bases lay in between. The CDR3 extends over 13 amino acids. CDR1 is DFQATT and CDR2 is SNEGSKA in the germline V gene (reference sequence). CDR3 amino acids: CSANSNSNQPQHF. CDR3 DNA: TGCAGTGCTAACAGCAATAGCAATCAGCCCCAGCATTTT.

This rearrangement joins TRBV9 to TRBJ2-1; 7 bases map to TRBD2. Germline loops: CDR1 SGDLS, CDR2 YYNGEE. Germline trimming cut 1 base from V and 6 bases from J; bases unmatched to any gene: 7. The CDR3 length is 15 residues. CDR3 sequence: CASSVKGLERNEQFF. The CDR3 coding sequence is TGTGCCAGCAGCGTAAAAGGACTAGAACGCAATGAGCAGTTCTTC.

V usage is TRBV5-6 and J usage is TRBJ2-1; 8 bases are shared with TRBD2. The V gene's germline CDR1 is SGHDT and CDR2 YYEEEE. The CDR3 covers 17 residues. V was clipped by 4 bases and J by 0 bases; unmatched bases: 9. CDR3 in DNA: TGTGCCAGCAGCCAATGGGCTAGCGGGCTCTCCTACAATGAGCAGTTCTTC. Its protein product is CASSQWASGLSYNEQFF.

This clonotype has just a few counts. The chain links TRBV4-1 to TRBJ2-2, with D uncertain. Looked up from germline, CDR1 is MGHRA and CDR2 is YSYEKL. The CDR3 is 13 amino acids. V lost 1 base and J 6 bases, leaving 6 bases between the germline ends. CDR3 in amino acids: CASSQVNPGELFF. The CDR3 coding sequence is TGCGCCAGCAGCCAAGTAAACCCCGGGGAGCTGTTTTTT.

As regards this clonotype: It may be a read error: a sequence one base away is much more abundant. The chain employs TRBV20-1 and TRBJ2-2, with TRBD2 identical over 11 bases. CDR1 and CDR2 from the germline V gene are DFQATT and SNEGSKA (reference sequence). The CDR3 is made up of 14 amino acids. The CDR3 coding sequence is TGCAGCGGATCTAGCGGGAGGAGCACCGGGGAGCTGTTTTTT. Amino acid sequence: CSGSSGRSTGELFF.

The chain has TRBV20-1 and TRBJ2-1; 11 bases map to TRBD2. The CDR3 extends over 14 amino acids. Germline V gives CDR1 DFQATT, CDR2 SNEGSKA (reference sequence). The V and J ends lost 1 base and 5 bases, in that order; junction bases with no gene match: 1. The CDR3 sequence: CSARVAGGHNEQFF. CDR3 DNA sequence: TGCAGTGCTAGAGTAGCGGGAGGGCACAATGAGCAGTTCTTC.

This clonotype was counted ten times or more. This chain links TRBV20-1 with TRBJ2-5; tentative D call: TRBD2 (6 bases). V was cut by 0 bases and J by 6 bases, with 14 bases left in between. The CDR3 is 14 residues long. CDR1 DFQATT and CDR2 SNEGSKA come from the germline V gene (reference sequence). The CDR3: CSARDWGVGKTQYF. The CDR3 region has the DNA TGCAGTGCTAGAGATTGGGGGGTGGGAAAGACCCAGTACTTC.

This clonotype was seen repeatedly, ten times or more. This sequence joins TRBV27 and TRBJ1-2; 11 bases line up with TRBD1. Germline loops: CDR1 MNHEY, CDR2 SMNVEV (reference sequence). J was trimmed by 7 bases and V by 2 bases; bases with no gene match: 6. The CDR3 sequence is 15 residues long. The CDR3 loop reads CASSLEDRGPSGYTF. The CDR3 DNA sequence: TGTGCCAGCAGTTTAGAGGACAGGGGGCCATCTGGCTACACCTTC.